The sequence of this T cell receptor (beta chain) was determined in a study of T cell repertoires in aging, cancer and after chemotherapy. Study-level results: Untreated cancer patients had significantly lower blood TCR diversity than age-matched healthy donors.

Multiplex touch-down PCR with TRB-A/B primers amplified rearranged V-D-J TRB sequences. MiXCR, run by TCRdb on the multiplex PCR reads, gives a single entry per CDR3 protein. Of some 14,000 distinct CDR3 sequences in the sample, around 23% were seen once. The template was genomic DNA from peripheral blood, not RNA. The V end was cut by 8 bases, the J end by 3 bases, with 14 bases between. Germline V CDR1 and CDR2: MNHNS, SASEGT. The CDR3 covers 13 residues. Regarding this clonotype: Its target is not known. This may stem from a read error, because a much larger clone lies one nucleotide away.

Sequenced input: blood. J is TRBJ2-7 and V is TRBV6-1, with a tentative D call TRBD1 (5 bases). This sequence was found in a human donor in good health. The CDR3 DNA sequence: TGTGCCAGCGGAAGGAACAGGTGCTACGAGCAGTACTTC. Translating it yields CASGRNRCYEQYF.